Sequencing of this T cell receptor beta chain was carried out in a study of T cells after yellow fever vaccination. Overall study findings and caveats: Relatively few clonotypes were ones that appeared in both CD4 and CD8 compartments. Subsequent booster samples again held most clones from primary vaccination (96% CD4, 85% to 90% CD8). From the bulk population, abundant clonotypes could contaminate and appear within FACS-sorted repertoires.

J gave up 3 bases and V 3 bases, and 6 bases lay outside the gene matches. This CDR3 has 16 residues. CDR1 SGHAT and CDR2 FQNNGV come from the germline V gene. It was through 5'RACE template switching that TCR cDNA was made, with a universal primer site and UMIs added. A single record per CDR3 protein comes from TCRdb applying MiXCR to the 5' RACE reads. The table lists just under 85,000 distinct CDR3 sequences, roughly 13% of them singletons. V gene TRBV11-2 combines with J gene TRBJ1-3; TRBD1 matches at 9 bases. The source is a young man who received the YFV17D yellow fever vaccine. The input for sequencing was CD8+ T cells not binding an NS4B(214-222) dextramer, sorted from PBMCs, taken 20 to 25 days after the first yellow fever vaccination. CDR3 coding DNA: TGTGCCAGCAGCTTGTCCCCGGGACAGGGTGGAAACACCATATATTTT. This gives the protein CASSLSPGQGGNTIYF.